The rows below give T cell receptor beta chains drawn from one sample of a study of chemoradiotherapy in HPV16-positive cancers. Using immunoSEQ multiplex PCR, the repertoire was profiled, and TCRdb retains in-frame clones only, with some absent. The sample contains about 1,500 clones, 83% of which appear only once. Sample: tumor tissue, taken from a patient who underwent chemoradiotherapy. The source is a human donor with HPV-associated anogenital cancer. Both conserved end residues are part of each CDR3.

v_call	j_call	cdr3_aa
TRBV2	TRBJ1-1	CASSPGTGNTEAFF
TRBV28	TRBJ2-5	CASSFGLAGGGGETQYF
TRBV18	TRBJ1-5	CASSPLTGGQPQHF
TRBV6-5	TRBJ1-1	CASSAGREAFF
TRBV5-1	TRBJ2-3	CASSFIRADTQYF
TRBV13	TRBJ2-7	CASRNHFSEQYF
TRBV7-9	TRBJ1-4	CASSPTGGHEKLFF
TRBV11-2	TRBJ1-2	CASSLGAGTFNYGYTF
TRBV7-6	TRBJ2-7	CASSPRRGQGTDEQYF
TRBV5-5	TRBJ1-2	CASRAGTGDYGYTF
TRBV19	TRBJ2-5	CASSSGRAETQYF
TRBV9	TRBJ2-5	CASSVWASEETQYF
TRBV27	TRBJ2-7	CASRSRGTGLDEQYF
TRBV11-2	TRBJ1-1	CASSLGVNTEAFF
TRBV6-4	TRBJ2-6	CASSNLGGSGANVLTF
TRBV29-1	TRBJ1-2	CSDSTGFGYTF
TRBV5-4	TRBJ1-4	CASSLERAGNEKLFF
TRBV30	TRBJ2-7	CAWSHGEGLYEQYF
TRBV11-3	TRBJ1-1	CASSPGTGNTEAFF
TRBV7-2	TRBJ1-6	CASSRGGNSPLHF
TRBV18	TRBJ2-3	CASSPPVSRDTQYF
TRBV9	TRBJ1-3	CASSVPGGTGGLNGNTIYF
TRBV2	TRBJ2-7	CASSLQSYEQYF
TRBV5-6	TRBJ1-4	CASSLGPGEKLFF
TRBV5-1	TRBJ2-2	CASSLDGGRAGGELFF
TRBV5-1	TRBJ2-7	CASSPGRPDEQYF
TRBV7-7	TRBJ1-4	CASSSGPYGEKLFF
TRBV6-1	TRBJ1-1	CASSTQGNTEAFF
TRBV7-8	TRBJ1-5	CASSQTGTRYSNQPQHF
TRBV4-2	TRBJ2-2	CASSPLTGANTGELFF